Following are 15 T cell receptor beta chains from one sample sequenced in a study of tumor-infiltrating lymphocytes in primary liver carcinoma. Constant-region priming of around 500 ng total RNA yielded TCR beta cDNA. What produced the TCR beta libraries was three nested multiplex PCR rounds using slightly modified ARM-PCR. TRBV1-TRBV30 forward primers and a C-beta reverse primer were used in the first two PCR rounds, which each ran for approximately 9 cycles. Via MiXCR, TCRdb re-called the multiplex PCR reads, giving one row per CDR3 protein. The sample holds 95,000 to 150,000 distinct CDR3 sequences; nearly 70% are singletons and the top ten take over 6.5%. From unsorted bulk tissue weighing about 20-33 mg, DNA and RNA were co-extracted. Sequencing input: tumor-adjacent normal liver tissue. The receptors stem from a woman aged 55-69 years with primary liver carcinoma and hepatitis B virus infection.

About this clonotype itself: The CDR3 does not close with the conserved phenylalanine or tryptophan, likely indicating a read error. This chain uses TRBV11-2 with TRBJ2-2; D remains unclear. This CDR3 is built from 15 residues. Germline lookup yields CDR1 SGHAT and CDR2 FQNNGV. DNA for the CDR3: TGTGCCAGCGGCTTAGAGAATTGGGACACCGGGGAGCTGTTTCTT. Amino acid sequence: CASGLENWDTGELFL.

This chain uses TRBV29-1 with TRBJ2-1; 12 bases fit TRBD1. The V gene end was trimmed by 7 bases and the J gene end by 12 bases; junction bases not matched to a gene: 19. Germline V gene lookup returns CDR1 SQVTM and CDR2 ANQGSEA. The CDR3 covers 16 residues. In DNA, the CDR3 is TGCAGCGCCCGGGGACAGGGGGCCGTAATCACAAAAGGGCAGTTCTTC. It translates to CSARGQGAVITKGQFF.

The V call is TRBV5-1, the J call TRBJ2-7, with 8 nucleotides matching TRBD2. The V gene's germline CDR1 is SGHRS and CDR2 YFSETQ. The CDR3 length is 13 residues. The V gene end was trimmed by 6 bases and the J gene end by 6 bases; junction bases not matched to a gene: 8. For the CDR3, the DNA is TGCGCCAGCAACCGGACTAGCCCCAGCGAGCAGTACTTC. It codes for CASNRTSPSEQYF.

By frequency in the sample, this clonotype is medium-sized. The V call is TRBV11-2, the J call TRBJ2-4, with 7 nucleotides matching TRBD1. The CDR3 contains 14 residues. V shed 5 bases and J 9 bases; nucleotides not matched to a gene: 10. Germline lookup yields CDR1 SGHAT and CDR2 FQNNGV. As DNA, the CDR3 is TGTGCCAGCAGCCTGACAGGGTATGATGGCATTCAGTACTTC. Its translation is CASSLTGYDGIQYF. Complete variable domain (other parts from reference TRBV11-2 and TRBJ2-4): EAGVAQSPRYKIIEKRQSVAFWCNPISGHATLYWYQQILGQGPKLLIQFQNNGVVDDSQLPKDRFSAERLKGVDSTLKIQPAKLEDSAVYLCASSLTGYDGIQYFGAGTRLSVL.

About this clonotype itself: The junction does not match germline at one end; this may be a read error. The chain recombines TRBV5-1 with TRBJ1-4, with TRBD1 matching 7 bases. CDR3 length: 14 residues. The germline V gene has CDR1 SGHRS and CDR2 YFSETQ. The DNA of the CDR3 is TGTGCCAGCAGCCCGGACAGGATTAATGAAAAACTGTTTTTT. Its translation is CASSPDRINEKLFF.

This clonotype was observed many times. The gene calls are TRBV29-1 and TRBJ2-7; D might be TRBD1 (6 bases). The germline CDR1 and CDR2 sequences are SQVTM and ANQGSEA. The length of the CDR3 is 15 residues. Trimming left V 4 bases short and J 0 bases short, with 16 bases between. CDR3 residues: CSVAGTQGFSYEQYF. The CDR3 DNA reads TGCAGCGTTGCAGGTACACAGGGATTCTCCTACGAGCAGTACTTC.

This clonotype was seen many times. V and J are TRBV29-1 and TRBJ1-2; unclear D gene. V was trimmed by 3 bases and J by 4 bases, leaving 12 bases between them. Germline V lookup: CDR1 SQVTM, CDR2 ANQGSEA. The CDR3 runs 13 residues. The CDR3 here is CSVDGGSGYGYTF. In DNA, the CDR3 is TGCAGCGTTGACGGCGGGAGCGGCTATGGCTACACCTTC.

A few counts support this clonotype. This may be a read error: a much more frequent sequence differs by one nucleotide. The chain has TRBV10-1 and TRBJ1-1; no definite D call. The CDR3 has 13 amino acids. Germline V gene sequence: CDR1 WNHNN, CDR2 SYGVQD (reference sequence). Deletions cut 5 bases from V and 1 base from J, with 8 bases between. The CDR3 nucleotides are TGCGCCAGCAGTCCTCAAGCGAACACTGAAGCTTTCTTT. Its translation is CASSPQANTEAFF.

Worth noting for this clonotype: Possible read error: a much larger clone is one base away. The chain joins TRBV6-4 to TRBJ2-3; 7 bases align to TRBD2. CDR3 length equals 15 residues. Germline V CDR1 and CDR2: MRHNA, SNTAGT. The trim removed 3 bases at V and 2 bases at J, leaving 5 bases unmatched. The CDR3 nucleotides are TGTGCCAGCAGTGAATCCAGCGGGAACACAGATACGCAGTATTTT. Encoded protein: CASSESSGNTDTQYF.

This clonotype was picked up one time. A read error may produce the germline difference seen at one junction end. This chain links TRBV5-6 with TRBJ1-2, with a tentative D call TRBD1 (6 bases). There are 14 residues in the CDR3. Germline CDR1 SGHDT, CDR2 YYEEEE. CDR3 nucleotide sequence: TGTGCCAGCAGCTTGTTCGGACAGAACCATGGCTGCACCTTC. It specifies CASSLFGQNHGCTF.

Remarks on this clonotype: One end of the junction varies from germline; a read error may be responsible. The genes are TRBV12-3 or TRBV12-4 and TRBJ1-1; possible D gene TRBD1, 6 bases. This CDR3 has 14 residues. CDR3 sequence (DNA): TGTGCCAGCAGTCCTGACAGGTCGAACACTGAAGATTTCTTT. Its protein is CASSPDRSNTEDFF.

Regarding this clonotype: A much larger clone differs from this one at a single base, so this may be a read error. The CDR3 DNA sequence: TGCGCCAGCAGCCAAGGAAAGACCCAGTACTTC. The encoded protein is CASSQGKTQYF. The chain links TRBV4-1 to TRBJ2-5; D not certain. The CDR3 covers 11 residues. CDR1 MGHRA and CDR2 YSYEKL come from the germline V gene. The V end lost 1 base, the J end lost 6 bases, and 3 bases lay between the germline ends.

This clonotype has at least ten counts. The chain is built from TRBV5-1 and TRBJ2-7; perhaps TRBD1 as D (5 bases). The germline V gene has CDR1 SGHRS and CDR2 YFSETQ. V dropped 4 bases and J dropped 2 bases, with 13 bases sitting between them. The CDR3 has 14 amino acids. CDR3 protein: CASSPIDSTYEQYF. CDR3 sequence (DNA): TGCGCCAGCAGCCCCATTGACAGCACCTACGAGCAGTACTTC.

For this clonotype: The conserved final phenylalanine or tryptophan is absent from the CDR3, which likely points to a read error. The chain combines TRBV6-5 with TRBJ2-7, with D unclear. The V gene lost 7 bases and the J gene lost 2 bases, with 15 bases spanning the gap. Germline assignment: CDR1 MNHEY and CDR2 SVGAGI. CDR3 length: 14 amino acids. This CDR3 is CASNRVGVTYEQYY. Written as DNA, the CDR3 is TGTGCCAGCAACCGAGTAGGTGTAACCTACGAGCAGTACTAC.

V is TRBV11-2 and J is TRBJ2-1; 14 nucleotides agree with TRBD2. The CDR3 runs 21 residues. Germline values: CDR1 SGHAT, CDR2 FQNNGV. Trimming took 4 bases from V and 7 from J; bases not matched to a gene: 21. CDR3 nucleotide sequence: TGTGCCAGCAGCTCTACCCGGGTGGGACTAGCGGGAGAGGGCACGAAGAATGAGCAGTTCTTC. Translated, it gives CASSSTRVGLAGEGTKNEQFF.